This T cell receptor beta chain was sequenced in a study of blood T cell repertoires in COVID-19. Study as a whole: There were acute and convalescent COVID-19 samples, and they came from the United States, Italy and Spain. Sources were T cells, B-cell-depleted T cells, or PBMCs; the material itself was cDNA or gDNA.

TCRdb's table, derived via immunoSEQ multiplex PCR, lists solely in-frame clones and lacks some. The sample has hundreds of thousands of clones; approximately 86% are singletons. The sequenced sample was peripheral blood. This TCR derives from a woman in her sixties who had recovered from COVID-19.

The CDR3 nucleotides are TGTGCCAGCAGCGTAGGACAGGGATCGGGGACCCAGTACTTC. The encoded protein is CASSVGQGSGTQYF. V is TRBV7-2 and J is TRBJ2-5; 8 bases match TRBD1. The CDR3 sequence is 14 residues long. V trimming: 5 bases; J trimming: 7 bases; junction bases outside the gene matches: 9. CDR1 is SGHTA, CDR2 FQGNSA, per germline.